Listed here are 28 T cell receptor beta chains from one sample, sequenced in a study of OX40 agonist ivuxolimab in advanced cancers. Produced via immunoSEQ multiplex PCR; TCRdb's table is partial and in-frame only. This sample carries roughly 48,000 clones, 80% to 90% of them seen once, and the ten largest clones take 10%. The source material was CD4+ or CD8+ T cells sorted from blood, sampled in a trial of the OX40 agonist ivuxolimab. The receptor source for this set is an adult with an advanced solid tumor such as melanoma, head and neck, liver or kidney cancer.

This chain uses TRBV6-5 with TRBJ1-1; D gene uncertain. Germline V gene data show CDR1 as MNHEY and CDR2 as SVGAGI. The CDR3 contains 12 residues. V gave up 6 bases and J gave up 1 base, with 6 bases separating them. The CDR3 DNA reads TGTGCCAGCAGCCGACAGAACACTGAAGCTTTCTTT. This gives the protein CASSRQNTEAFF.

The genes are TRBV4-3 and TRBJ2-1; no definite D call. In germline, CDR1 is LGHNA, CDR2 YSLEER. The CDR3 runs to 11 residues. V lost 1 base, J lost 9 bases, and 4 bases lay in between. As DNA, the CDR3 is TGCGCCAGCAGCCAAGGAAGTGAGCAGTTCTTC. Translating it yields CASSQGSEQFF.

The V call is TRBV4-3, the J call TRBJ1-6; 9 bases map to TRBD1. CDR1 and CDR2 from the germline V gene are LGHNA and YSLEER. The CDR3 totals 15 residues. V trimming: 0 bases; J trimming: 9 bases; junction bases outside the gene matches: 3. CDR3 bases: TGCGCCAGCAGCCAAGAACAGGGGGCGGGTTCACCCCTCCACTTT. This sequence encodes CASSQEQGAGSPLHF.

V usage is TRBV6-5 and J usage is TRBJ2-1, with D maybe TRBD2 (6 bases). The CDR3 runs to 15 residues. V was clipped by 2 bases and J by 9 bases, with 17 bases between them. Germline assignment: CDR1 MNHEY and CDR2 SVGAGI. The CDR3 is CASSYVPDPGGEQFF. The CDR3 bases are TGTGCCAGCAGTTACGTGCCGGACCCCGGGGGTGAGCAGTTCTTC.

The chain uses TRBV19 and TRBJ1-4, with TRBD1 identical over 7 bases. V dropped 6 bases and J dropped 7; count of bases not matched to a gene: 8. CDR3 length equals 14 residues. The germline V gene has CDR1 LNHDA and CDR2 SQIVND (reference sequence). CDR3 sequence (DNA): TGTGCCAGTAGCGAGACAGGGTTGGGTGAAAAACTGTTTTTT. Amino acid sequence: CASSETGLGEKLFF.

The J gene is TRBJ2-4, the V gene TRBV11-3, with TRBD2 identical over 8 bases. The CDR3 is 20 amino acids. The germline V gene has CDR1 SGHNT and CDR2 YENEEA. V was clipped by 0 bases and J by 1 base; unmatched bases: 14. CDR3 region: CASSLDLAGGLRGAKNIQYF. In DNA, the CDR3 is TGTGCCAGCAGCTTAGATCTCGCGGGAGGTTTGCGAGGGGCCAAAAACATTCAGTACTTC.

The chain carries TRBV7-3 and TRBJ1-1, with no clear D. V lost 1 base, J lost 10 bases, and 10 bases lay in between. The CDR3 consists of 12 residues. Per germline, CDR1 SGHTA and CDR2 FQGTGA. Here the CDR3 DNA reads TGTGCCAGCAGCTTAAGCGGCGGACGAGCTTTCTTT. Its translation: CASSLSGGRAFF.

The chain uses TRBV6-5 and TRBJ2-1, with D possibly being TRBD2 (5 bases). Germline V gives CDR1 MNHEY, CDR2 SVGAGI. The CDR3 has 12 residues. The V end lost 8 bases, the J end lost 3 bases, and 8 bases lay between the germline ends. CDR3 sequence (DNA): TGTGCCAGCGGACTTTACTACAATGAGCAGTTCTTC. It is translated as CASGLYYNEQFF.

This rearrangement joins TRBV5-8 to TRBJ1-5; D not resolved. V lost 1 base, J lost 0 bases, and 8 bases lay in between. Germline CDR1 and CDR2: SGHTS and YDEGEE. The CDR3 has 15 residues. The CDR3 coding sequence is TGTGCCAGCAGCTTGATTAGGGTTAGCAATCAGCCCCAGCATTTT. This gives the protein CASSLIRVSNQPQHF. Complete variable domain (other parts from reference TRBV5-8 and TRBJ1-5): EAGVTQSPTHLIKTRGQQATLRCSPISGHTSVYWYQQALGLGLQFLLWYDEGEERNRGNFPPRFSGRQFPNYSSELNVNALELEDSALYLCASSLIRVSNQPQHFGDGTRLSIL.

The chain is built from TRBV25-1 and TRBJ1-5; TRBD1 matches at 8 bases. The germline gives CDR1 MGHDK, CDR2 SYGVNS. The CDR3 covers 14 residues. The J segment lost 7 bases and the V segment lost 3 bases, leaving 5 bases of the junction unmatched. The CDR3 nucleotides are TGTGCCAGCAGTGATAGGGCAGGGGGCCAGCCCCAGCATTTT. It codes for CASSDRAGGQPQHF.

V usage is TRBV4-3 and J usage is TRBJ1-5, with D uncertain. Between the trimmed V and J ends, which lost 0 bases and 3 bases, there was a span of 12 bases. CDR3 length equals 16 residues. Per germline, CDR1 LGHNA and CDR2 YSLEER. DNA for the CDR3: TGCGCCAGCAGCCAAGATCCAGCCAGGCACAATCAGCCCCAGCATTTT. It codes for CASSQDPARHNQPQHF.

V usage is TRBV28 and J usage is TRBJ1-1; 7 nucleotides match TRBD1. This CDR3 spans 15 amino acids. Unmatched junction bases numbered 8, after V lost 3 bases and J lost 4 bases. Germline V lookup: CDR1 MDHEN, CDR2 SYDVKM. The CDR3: CASSFRLGGGTEAFF. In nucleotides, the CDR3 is TGTGCCAGCAGTTTTAGGTTAGGGGGCGGCACTGAAGCTTTCTTT.

The CDR3 is CASSEYPTGALSNYGYTF. The CDR3 nucleotides are TGTGCCAGCAGCGAATACCCGACAGGAGCCCTTTCTAACTATGGCTACACCTTC. The rearrangement links TRBV6-4 to TRBJ1-2; tentative D call: TRBD1 (6 bases). Germline V gene data show CDR1 as MRHNA and CDR2 as SNTAGT. The CDR3 covers 18 residues. V shed 6 bases and J shed 0 bases, with 23 bases lying between them.

For the CDR3, the DNA is TGTGCCAGCAGCGTACACCCTGACAGGGCCTCTGGGGCCAACGTCCTGACTTTC. Translating gives CASSVHPDRASGANVLTF. The V gene is TRBV9, the J gene TRBJ2-6, with 7 bases identical to TRBD1. Germline V gene data show CDR1 as SGDLS and CDR2 as YYNGEE. Trimming took 1 base from V and 0 from J; bases not matched to a gene: 7. This CDR3 contains 18 residues.

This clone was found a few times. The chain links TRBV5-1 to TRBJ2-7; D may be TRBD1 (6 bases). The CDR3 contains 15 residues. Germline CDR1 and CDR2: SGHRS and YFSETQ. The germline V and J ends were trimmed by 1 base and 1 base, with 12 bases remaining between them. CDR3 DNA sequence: TGCGCCAGCAGCTTGTTTGGGACACCATCCTACGAGCAGTACTTC. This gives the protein CASSLFGTPSYEQYF.

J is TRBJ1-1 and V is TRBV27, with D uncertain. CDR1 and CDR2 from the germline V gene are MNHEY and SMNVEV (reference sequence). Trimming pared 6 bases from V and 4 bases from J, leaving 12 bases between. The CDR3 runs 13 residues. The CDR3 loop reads CASSFSATTEAFF. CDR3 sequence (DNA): TGTGCCAGCAGCTTTTCCGCCACCACTGAAGCTTTCTTT.

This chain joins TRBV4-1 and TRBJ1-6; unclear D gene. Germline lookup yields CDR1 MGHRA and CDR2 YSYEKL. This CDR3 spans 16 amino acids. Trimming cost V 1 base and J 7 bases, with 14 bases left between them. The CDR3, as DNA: TGCGCCAGCAGCCAAGTAGGCGGACGGGCCAATTCACCCCTCCACTTT. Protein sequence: CASSQVGGRANSPLHF.

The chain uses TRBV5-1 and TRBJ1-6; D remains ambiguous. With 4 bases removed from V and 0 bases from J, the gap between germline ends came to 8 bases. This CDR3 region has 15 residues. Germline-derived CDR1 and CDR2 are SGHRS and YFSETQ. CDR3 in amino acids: CASSGPSSYNSPLHF. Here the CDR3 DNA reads TGCGCCAGCAGCGGCCCGAGCTCCTATAATTCACCCCTCCACTTT. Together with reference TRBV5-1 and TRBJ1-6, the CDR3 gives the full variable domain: KAGVTQTPRYLIKTRGQQVTLSCSPISGHRSVSWYQQTPGQGLQFLFEYFSETQRNKGNFPGRFSGRQFSNSRSEMNVSTLELGDSALYLCASSGPSSYNSPLHFGNGTRLTVT.

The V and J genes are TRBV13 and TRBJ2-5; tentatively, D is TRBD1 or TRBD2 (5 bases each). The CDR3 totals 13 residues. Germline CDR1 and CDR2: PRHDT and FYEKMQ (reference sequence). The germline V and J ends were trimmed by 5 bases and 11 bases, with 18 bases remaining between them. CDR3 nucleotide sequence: TGTGCCAGCAGCCCGGGACCTACCTTGGAGCAGTACTTC. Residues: CASSPGPTLEQYF.

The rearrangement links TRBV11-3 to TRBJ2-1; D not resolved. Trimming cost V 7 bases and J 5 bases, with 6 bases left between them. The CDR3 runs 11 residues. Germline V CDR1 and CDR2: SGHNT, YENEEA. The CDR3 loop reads CASNRDNEQFF. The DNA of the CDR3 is TGTGCCAGCAATCGTGACAATGAGCAGTTCTTC. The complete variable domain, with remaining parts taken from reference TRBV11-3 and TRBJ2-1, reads EAGVVQSPRYKIIEKKQPVAFWCNPISGHNTLYWYLQNLGQGPELLIRYENEEAVDDSQLPKDRFSAERLKGVDSTLKIQPAELGDSAVYLCASNRDNEQFFGPGTRLTVL.

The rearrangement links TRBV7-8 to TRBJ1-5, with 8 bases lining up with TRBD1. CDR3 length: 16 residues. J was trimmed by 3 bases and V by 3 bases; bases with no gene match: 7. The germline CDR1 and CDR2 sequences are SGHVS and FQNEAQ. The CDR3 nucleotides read TGTGCCAGCAGCTTCGGACAGGGACCATCCAATCAGCCCCAGCATTTT. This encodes CASSFGQGPSNQPQHF.

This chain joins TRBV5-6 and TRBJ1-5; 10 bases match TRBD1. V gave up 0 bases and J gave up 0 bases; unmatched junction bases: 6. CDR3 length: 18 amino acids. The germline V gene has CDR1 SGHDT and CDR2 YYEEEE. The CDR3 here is CASSLAGTGEYSNQPQHF. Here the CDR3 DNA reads TGTGCCAGCAGCTTGGCCGGGACAGGGGAATATAGCAATCAGCCCCAGCATTTT.

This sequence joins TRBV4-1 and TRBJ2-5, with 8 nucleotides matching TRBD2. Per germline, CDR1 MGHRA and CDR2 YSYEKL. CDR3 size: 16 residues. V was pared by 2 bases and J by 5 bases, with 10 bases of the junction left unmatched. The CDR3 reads CASSQPPGGPGETQYF. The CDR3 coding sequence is TGCGCCAGCAGCCAACCACCGGGGGGGCCCGGGGAGACCCAGTACTTC.

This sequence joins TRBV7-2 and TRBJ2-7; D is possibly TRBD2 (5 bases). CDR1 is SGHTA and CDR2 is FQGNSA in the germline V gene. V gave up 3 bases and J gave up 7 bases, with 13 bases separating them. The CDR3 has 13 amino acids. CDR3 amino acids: CASSFRLASEQYF. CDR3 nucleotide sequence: TGTGCCAGCAGCTTTAGGCTAGCTAGTGAGCAGTACTTC.

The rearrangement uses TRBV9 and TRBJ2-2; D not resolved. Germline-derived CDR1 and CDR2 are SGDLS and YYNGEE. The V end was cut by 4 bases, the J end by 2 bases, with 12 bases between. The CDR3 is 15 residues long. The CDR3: CASSPGGINTGELFF. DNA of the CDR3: TGTGCCAGCAGCCCAGGCGGCATTAACACCGGGGAGCTGTTTTTT. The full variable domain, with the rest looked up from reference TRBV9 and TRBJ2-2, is DSGVTQTPKHLITATGQRVTLRCSPRSGDLSVYWYQQSLDQGLQFLIQYYNGEERAKGNILERFSAQQFPDLHSELNLSSLELGDSALYFCASSPGGINTGELFFGEGSRLTVL.

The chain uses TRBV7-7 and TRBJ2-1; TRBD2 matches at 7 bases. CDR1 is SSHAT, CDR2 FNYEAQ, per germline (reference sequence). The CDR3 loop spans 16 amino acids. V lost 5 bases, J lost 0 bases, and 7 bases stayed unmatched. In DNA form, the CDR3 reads TGTGCCAGCAGCCTTTCCGGGGGGAGCTCCTACAATGAGCAGTTCTTC. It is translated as CASSLSGGSSYNEQFF.

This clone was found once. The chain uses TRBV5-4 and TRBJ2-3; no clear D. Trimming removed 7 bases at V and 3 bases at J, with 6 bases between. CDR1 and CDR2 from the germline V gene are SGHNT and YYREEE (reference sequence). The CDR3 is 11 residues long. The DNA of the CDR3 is TGTGCCAGCTTGGGGACAGATACGCAGTATTTT. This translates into CASLGTDTQYF. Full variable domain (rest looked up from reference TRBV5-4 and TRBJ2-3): ETGVTQSPTHLIKTRGQQVTLRCSSQSGHNTVSWYQQALGQGPQFIFQYYREEENGRGNFPPRFSGLQFPNYSSELNVNALELDDSALYLCASLGTDTQYFGPGTRLTVL.

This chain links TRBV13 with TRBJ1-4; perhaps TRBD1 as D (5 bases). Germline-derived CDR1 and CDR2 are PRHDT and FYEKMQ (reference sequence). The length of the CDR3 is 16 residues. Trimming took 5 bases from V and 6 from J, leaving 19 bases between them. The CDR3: CASSTSRDGLYEKLFF. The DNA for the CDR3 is TGTGCCAGCAGCACTAGCCGGGACGGGCTTTATGAAAAACTGTTTTTT. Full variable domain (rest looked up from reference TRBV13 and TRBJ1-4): AAGVIQSPRHLIKEKRETATLKCYPIPRHDTVYWYQQGPGQDPQFLISFYEKMQSDKGSIPDRFSAQQFSDYHSELNMSSLELGDSALYFCASSTSRDGLYEKLFFGSGTQLSVL.